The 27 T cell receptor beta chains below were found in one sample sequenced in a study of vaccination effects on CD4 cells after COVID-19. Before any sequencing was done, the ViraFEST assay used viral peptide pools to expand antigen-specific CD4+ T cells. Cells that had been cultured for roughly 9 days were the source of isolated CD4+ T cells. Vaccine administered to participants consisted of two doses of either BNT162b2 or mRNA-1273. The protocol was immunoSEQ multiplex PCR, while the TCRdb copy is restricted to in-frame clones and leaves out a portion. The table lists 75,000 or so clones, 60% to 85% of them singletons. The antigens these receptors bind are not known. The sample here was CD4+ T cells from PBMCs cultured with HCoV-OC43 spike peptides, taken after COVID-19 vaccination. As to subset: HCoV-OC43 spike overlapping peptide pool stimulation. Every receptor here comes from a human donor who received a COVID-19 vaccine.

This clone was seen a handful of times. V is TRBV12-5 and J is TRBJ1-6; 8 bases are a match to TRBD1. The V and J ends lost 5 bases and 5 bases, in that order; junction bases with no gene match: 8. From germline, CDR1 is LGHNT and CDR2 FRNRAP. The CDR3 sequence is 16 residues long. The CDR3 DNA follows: TGTGCTAGTGGTCCCCAGGGGGCGCCGGATAATTCACCCCTCCACTTT. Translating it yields CASGPQGAPDNSPLHF.

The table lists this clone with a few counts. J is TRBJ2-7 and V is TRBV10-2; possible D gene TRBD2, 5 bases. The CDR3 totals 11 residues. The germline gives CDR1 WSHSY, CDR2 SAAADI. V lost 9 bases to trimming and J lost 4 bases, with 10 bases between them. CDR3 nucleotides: TGCGCCAGTAGCGCAGGATACGAGCAGTACGTC. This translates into CASSAGYEQYV.

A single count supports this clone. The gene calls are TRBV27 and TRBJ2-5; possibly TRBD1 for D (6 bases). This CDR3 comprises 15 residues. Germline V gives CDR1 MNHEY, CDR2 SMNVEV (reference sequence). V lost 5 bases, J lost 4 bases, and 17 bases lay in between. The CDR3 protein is CASSTSGEKGETQYF. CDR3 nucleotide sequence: TGTGCCAGCAGTACCTCAGGGGAAAAGGGAGAGACCCAGTACTTC.

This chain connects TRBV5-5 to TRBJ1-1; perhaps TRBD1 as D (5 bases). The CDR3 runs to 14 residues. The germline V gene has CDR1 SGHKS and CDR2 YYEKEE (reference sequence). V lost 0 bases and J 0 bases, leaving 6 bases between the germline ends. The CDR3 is CASSLVTVNTEAFF. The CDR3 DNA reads TGTGCCAGCAGCTTGGTGACAGTGAACACTGAAGCTTTCTTT.

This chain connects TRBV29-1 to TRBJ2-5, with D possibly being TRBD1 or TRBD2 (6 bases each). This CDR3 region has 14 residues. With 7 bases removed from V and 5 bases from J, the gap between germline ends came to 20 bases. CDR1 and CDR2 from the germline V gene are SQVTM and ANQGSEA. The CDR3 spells CSAAGQGMGETQYF. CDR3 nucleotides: TGCAGCGCCGCGGGGCAGGGGATGGGTGAGACCCAGTACTTC.

CDR3 coding DNA: TGTGCCACCAGTGATTTTCCTTGGGCCCCGAACACTGAAGCTTTCTTT. Protein sequence: CATSDFPWAPNTEAFF. This chain connects TRBV24-1 to TRBJ1-1, with D uncertain. CDR3 length: 16 residues. The germline V gene has CDR1 KGHDR and CDR2 SFDVKD. Trimming took 1 base from V and 1 from J, leaving 12 bases between them.

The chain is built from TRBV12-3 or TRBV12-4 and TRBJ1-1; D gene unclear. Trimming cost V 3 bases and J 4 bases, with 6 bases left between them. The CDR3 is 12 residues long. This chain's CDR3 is CASSFESTEAFF. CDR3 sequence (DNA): TGTGCCAGCAGTTTCGAATCCACTGAAGCTTTCTTT.

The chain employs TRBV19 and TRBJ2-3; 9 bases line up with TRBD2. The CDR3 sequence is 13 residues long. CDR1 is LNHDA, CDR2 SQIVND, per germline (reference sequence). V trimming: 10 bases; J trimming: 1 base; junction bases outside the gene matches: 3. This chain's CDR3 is CATGLARTDTQYF. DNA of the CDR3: TGTGCCACGGGACTAGCCCGCACAGATACGCAGTATTTT.

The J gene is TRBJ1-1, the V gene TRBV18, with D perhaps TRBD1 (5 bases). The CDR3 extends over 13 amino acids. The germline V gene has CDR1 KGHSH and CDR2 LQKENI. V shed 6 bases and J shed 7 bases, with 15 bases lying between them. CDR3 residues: CASSKLNGGEAFF. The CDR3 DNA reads TGTGCCAGCTCCAAACTGAATGGGGGTGAAGCTTTCTTT.

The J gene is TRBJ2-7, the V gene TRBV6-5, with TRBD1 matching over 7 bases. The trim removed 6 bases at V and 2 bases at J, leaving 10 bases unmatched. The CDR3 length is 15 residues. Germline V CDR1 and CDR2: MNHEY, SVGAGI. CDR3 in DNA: TGTGCCAGCAGGCCCCGACAGGGTACCCCCTACGAGCAGTACGTC. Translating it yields CASRPRQGTPYEQYV.

DNA for the CDR3: TGTGCCAGCAGTTACCCGGACAGGGCTGCTGGCTACACCTTC. This sequence encodes CASSYPDRAAGYTF. The V call is TRBV6-2 or TRBV6-3, the J call TRBJ1-2, with 8 bases matching TRBD1. The germline gives CDR1 MNHEY, CDR2 SVGEGT. Trimming took 2 bases from V and 7 from J; bases not matched to a gene: 6. The CDR3 totals 14 residues.

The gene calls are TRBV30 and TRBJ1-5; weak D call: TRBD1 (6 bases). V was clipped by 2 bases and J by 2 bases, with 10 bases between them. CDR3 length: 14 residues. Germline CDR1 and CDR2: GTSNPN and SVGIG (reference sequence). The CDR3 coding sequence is TGTGCCTGGAGTAAGGGGGGTGGCAATCAGCCCCAGCATTTT. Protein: CAWSKGGGNQPQHF.

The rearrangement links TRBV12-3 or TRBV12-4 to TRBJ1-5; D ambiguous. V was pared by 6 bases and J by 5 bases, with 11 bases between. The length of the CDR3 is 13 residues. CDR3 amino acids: CASRSRGYQPQHF. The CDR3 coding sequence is TGTGCCAGCAGAAGCCGGGGTTATCAGCCCCAGCATTTT.

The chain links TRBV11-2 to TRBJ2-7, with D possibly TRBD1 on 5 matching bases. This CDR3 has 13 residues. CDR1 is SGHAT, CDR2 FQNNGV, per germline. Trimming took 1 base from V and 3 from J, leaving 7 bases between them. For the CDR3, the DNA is TGTGCCAGCAGCTTAGTTCAGGGCTACGAGCAGTACGTC. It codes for CASSLVQGYEQYV.

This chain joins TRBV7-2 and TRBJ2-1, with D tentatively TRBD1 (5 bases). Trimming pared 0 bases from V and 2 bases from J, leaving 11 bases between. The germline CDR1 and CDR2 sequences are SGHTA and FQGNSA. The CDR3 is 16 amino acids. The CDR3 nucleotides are TGTGCCAGCAGCTTAGCGGTAGGGGTTCCCTACAATGAGCAGTTCTTC. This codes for CASSLAVGVPYNEQFF.

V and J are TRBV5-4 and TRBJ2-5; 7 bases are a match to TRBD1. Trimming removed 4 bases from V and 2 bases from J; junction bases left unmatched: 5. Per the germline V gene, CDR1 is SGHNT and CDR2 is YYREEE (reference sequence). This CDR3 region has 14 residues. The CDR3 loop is CASSIQGSQETQYF. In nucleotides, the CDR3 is TGTGCCAGCAGCATACAGGGGAGTCAAGAGACCCAGTACTTC.

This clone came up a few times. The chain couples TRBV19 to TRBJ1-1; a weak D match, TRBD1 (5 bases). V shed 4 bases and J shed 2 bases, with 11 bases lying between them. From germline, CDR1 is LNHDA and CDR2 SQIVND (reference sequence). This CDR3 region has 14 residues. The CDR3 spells CASSTPGANTEAFF. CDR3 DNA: TGTGCCAGTAGTACCCCCGGGGCTAACACTGAAGCTTTCTTT.

As DNA, the CDR3 is TGTGCCAGCAGTCACTGGGGGACAGGGTTCACTAATGAAAAACTGTTTTTT. Protein: CASSHWGTGFTNEKLFF. The V call is TRBV28, the J call TRBJ1-4, with 9 bases identical to TRBD1. The CDR3 length is 17 residues. Germline CDR1 and CDR2: MDHEN and SYDVKM. The J segment lost 2 bases and the V segment lost 5 bases, leaving 9 bases of the junction unmatched.

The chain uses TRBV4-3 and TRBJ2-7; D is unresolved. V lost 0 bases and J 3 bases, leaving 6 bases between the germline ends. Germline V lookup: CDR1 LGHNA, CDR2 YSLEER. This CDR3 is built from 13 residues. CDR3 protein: CASSQDRNYEQYV. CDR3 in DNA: TGCGCCAGCAGCCAAGACAGGAACTACGAGCAGTACGTC.

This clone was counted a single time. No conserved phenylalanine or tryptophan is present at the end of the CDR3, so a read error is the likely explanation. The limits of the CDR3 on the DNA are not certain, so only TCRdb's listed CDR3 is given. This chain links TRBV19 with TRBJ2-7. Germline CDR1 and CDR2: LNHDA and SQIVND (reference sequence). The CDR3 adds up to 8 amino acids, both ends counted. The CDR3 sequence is CASSMGVA.

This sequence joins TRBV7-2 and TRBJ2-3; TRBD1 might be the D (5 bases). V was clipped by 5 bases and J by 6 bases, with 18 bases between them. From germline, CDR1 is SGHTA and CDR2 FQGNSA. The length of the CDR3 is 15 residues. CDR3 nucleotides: TGTGCCAGCAGCCTGACAGCAATGCCAATGGATACGCAGTATTTT. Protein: CASSLTAMPMDTQYF.

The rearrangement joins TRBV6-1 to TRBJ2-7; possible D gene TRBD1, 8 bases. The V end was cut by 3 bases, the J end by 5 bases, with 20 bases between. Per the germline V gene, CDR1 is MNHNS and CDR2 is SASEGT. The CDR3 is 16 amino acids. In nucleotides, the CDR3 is TGTGCCAGCAGTGACCGTACAGGGGGGGGGCCCAACGAGCAGTACGTC. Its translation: CASSDRTGGGPNEQYV.

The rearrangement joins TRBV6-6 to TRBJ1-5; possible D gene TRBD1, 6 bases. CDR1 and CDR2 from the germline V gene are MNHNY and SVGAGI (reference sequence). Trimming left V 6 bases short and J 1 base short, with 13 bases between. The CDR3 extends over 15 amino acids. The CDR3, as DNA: TGTGCCAGCAGCCGTTTGACAGGAAGCAATCAGCCCCAGCATTTT. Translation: CASSRLTGSNQPQHF.

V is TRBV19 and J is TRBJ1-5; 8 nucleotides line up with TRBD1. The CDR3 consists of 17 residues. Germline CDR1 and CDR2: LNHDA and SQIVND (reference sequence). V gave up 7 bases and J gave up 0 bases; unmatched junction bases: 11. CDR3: CASNSGQAEYSNQPQHF. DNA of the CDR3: TGTGCCAGTAATTCGGGACAGGCCGAATATAGCAATCAGCCCCAGCATTTT. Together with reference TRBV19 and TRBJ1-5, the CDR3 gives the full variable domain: DGGITQSPKYLFRKEGQNVTLSCEQNLNHDAMYWYRQDPGQGLRLIYYSQIVNDFQKGDIAEGYSVSREKKESFPLTVTSAQKNPTAFYLCASNSGQAEYSNQPQHFGDGTRLSIL.

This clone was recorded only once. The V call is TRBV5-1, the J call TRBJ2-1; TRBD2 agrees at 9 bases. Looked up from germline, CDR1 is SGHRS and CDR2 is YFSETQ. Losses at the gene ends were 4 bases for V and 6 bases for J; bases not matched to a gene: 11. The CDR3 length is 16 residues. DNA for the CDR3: TGCGCCAGCAGCCCAGATCCCAGCGGGGGGACCAATGAGCAGTTCTTC. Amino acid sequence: CASSPDPSGGTNEQFF.

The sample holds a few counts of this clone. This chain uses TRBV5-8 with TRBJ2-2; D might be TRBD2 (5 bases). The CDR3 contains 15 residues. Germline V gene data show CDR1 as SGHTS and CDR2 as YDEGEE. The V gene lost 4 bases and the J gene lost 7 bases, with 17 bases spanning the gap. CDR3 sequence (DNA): TGTGCCAGCAGCCCTTGGACGAGGGCTGGCGGGGAGCTGTTTTTT. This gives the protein CASSPWTRAGGELFF.

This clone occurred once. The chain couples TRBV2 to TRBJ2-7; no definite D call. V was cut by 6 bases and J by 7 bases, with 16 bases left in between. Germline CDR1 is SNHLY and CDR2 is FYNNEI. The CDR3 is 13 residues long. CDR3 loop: CASRGPSLREQYV. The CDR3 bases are TGTGCCAGCAGAGGTCCAAGTCTGAGAGAGCAGTACGTC.